This T cell receptor beta chain was sequenced in a study of cytomegalovirus exposure and HLA in healthy donors. Looking at the study overall: The study placed about 81% of its approximately 400 genotyped donors in the Caucasian-associated ancestry cluster.

This CDR3 has 13 amino acids. V lost 5 bases, J lost 4 bases, and 11 bases lay in between. Germline CDR1 is SGHTA and CDR2 is FQGNSA. Researchers ran the PCR with 60 Vbeta and 13 Jbeta primers. Method: immunoSEQ multiplex PCR; TCRdb's copy keeps in-frame clones and lacks some. The repertoire consists of under 200,000 clones, with about 80% occurring once and the leading ten covering about 1.3%. The source is a man aged 25 to 40 in good health and CMV-seronegative. The material sequenced was PBMCs. The chain is built from TRBV7-2 and TRBJ1-2, with no clear D. The CDR3 region has the DNA TGTGCCAGCAGCCCGGGGTGGAGCTATGGCTACACCTTC. Its translation: CASSPGWSYGYTF.